This section outlines one T cell receptor (beta chain) sequence together with its context. This sample was taken from a study of blood T cell repertoires in COVID-19. Looking at the study overall: PBMCs, B-cell-depleted T cells, or T cells provided the cDNA or gDNA that made up the material.

Generated by immunoSEQ multiplex PCR, the TCRdb table keeps only in-frame clones and is missing some. The sample yields more than 85,000 clones, about 88% seen once. The CDR3 is 15 residues long. Trimming cost V 0 bases and J 1 base; bases outside gene matches: 5. The germline V gene has CDR1 SQVTM and CDR2 ANQGSEA. The rearrangement joins TRBV29-1 to TRBJ1-1, with 7 bases aligning to TRBD1. The sample consisted of peripheral blood. The clonotype comes from an elderly woman with acute or convalescent COVID-19. As DNA, the CDR3 is TGCAGCGTTGAAGATCAGACAGGGTCGAACACTGAAGCTTTCTTT. Encoded protein: CSVEDQTGSNTEAFF.